Presented here are 10 T cell receptor beta chains from one specimen sequenced in a study of molecular identifiers for immune sequencing clone quantification. A single record per CDR3 protein comes from TCRdb applying MiXCR to the PCR reads. The data hold roughly 2,600 distinct CDR3 sequences, with 15% to 20% observed a single time. What was sequenced was naive CD8+ T cells from blood, with Jurkat cell RNA spiked in. Subset specified: FACS-sorted CD8+CD4-CCR7+CD45RA+ naive T cells. The receptors derive from a human donor in good health. Some libraries in this study had Jurkat cell RNA spiked in.

There are a few counts of this clonotype. This may be a read error, as it is one base from a much larger clone. The V call is TRBV2, the J call TRBJ2-1; possible D gene TRBD2, 6 bases. The V gene's germline CDR1 is SNHLY and CDR2 FYNNEI. The CDR3 is made up of 17 amino acids. Trimming took off 9 bases at V and 0 bases at J, with 21 bases between the two ends. The CDR3 DNA sequence: TGTGCCAGTTTGGGCGGGGCGTCTCGGGGCTCCTACAATGAGCAGTTCTTC. It translates to CASLGGASRGSYNEQFF.

Comment on this clonotype: Given a much more abundant clone one base away, this may be a read error. This rearrangement joins TRBV2 to TRBJ2-3; D possibly uses TRBD1 or TRBD2 (6 bases each). The CDR3 contains 16 residues. Germline CDR1 SNHLY, CDR2 FYNNEI. Trimming pared 6 bases from V and 4 bases from J, leaving 20 bases between. CDR3 protein: CASSRGAVGGPDTQYF. As DNA, the CDR3 is TGTGCCAGCAGCCGAGGGGCGGTAGGGGGGCCAGATACGCAGTATTTT.

Turning to this clonotype: An end of the junction does not agree with germline; a read error may underlie this. The chain recombines TRBV6-2 or TRBV6-3 with TRBJ2-1; D may be TRBD2 (5 bases). Germline-derived CDR1 and CDR2 are MNHEY and SVGEGT. The CDR3 length is 10 residues. The CDR3 nucleotides are TGTGCCAGCAGGGGCAATGAGCGGCTCTTC. Its protein is CASRGNERLF.

This clonotype counts as medium-sized. The gene calls are TRBV28 and TRBJ2-7; D may be TRBD1 (6 bases). The CDR3 extends over 15 amino acids. Between the trimmed V and J ends, which lost 2 bases and 3 bases, there was a span of 14 bases. Germline V gene data show CDR1 as MDHEN and CDR2 as SYDVKM. The DNA for the CDR3 is TGTGCCAGCAGTTTAAGGGGGAAGAGGAGCTACGAGCAGTACTTC. This translates into CASSLRGKRSYEQYF.

In its sample, this clonotype ranks as medium-sized. The chain joins TRBV5-6 to TRBJ2-1, with 8 bases lining up with TRBD1. The CDR3 totals 13 residues. With V trimmed by 3 bases and J by 8 bases, 4 bases remained unmatched. Germline V gene lookup returns CDR1 SGHDT and CDR2 YYEEEE. CDR3 in amino acids: CASSSTGVDEQFF. DNA for the CDR3: TGTGCCAGCAGCTCGACAGGGGTAGATGAGCAGTTCTTC.

The chain carries TRBV2 and TRBJ2-5, with D possibly TRBD1 on 7 matching bases. The CDR3 spans 15 residues. V lost 8 bases, J lost 5 bases, and 21 bases lay in between. Germline V gene sequence: CDR1 SNHLY, CDR2 FYNNEI. CDR3 residues: CASSGFGPGGETQYF. The CDR3 bases are TGTGCCAGCTCGGGGTTTGGGCCAGGGGGGGAGACCCAGTACTTC.

In its sample, this clonotype is medium-sized. The genes are TRBV19 and TRBJ2-1; D unresolved. Germline-derived CDR1 and CDR2 are LNHDA and SQIVND (reference sequence). CDR3 length equals 11 residues. V lost 3 bases to trimming and J lost 7 bases, with 4 bases between them. The CDR3 region is CASSIGNEQFF. In nucleotides, the CDR3 is TGTGCCAGTAGTATTGGAAATGAGCAGTTCTTC.

The sample holds one count of this clonotype. A much more abundant neighbour one base away suggests this may be a read error. The chain recombines TRBV6-2 or TRBV6-3 with TRBJ2-2; D is perhaps TRBD1 or TRBD2 (5 bases each). CDR1 is MNHEY, CDR2 SVGEGT, per germline. The CDR3 has 14 residues. In DNA, the CDR3 is TGTGCCAGCAACCTAGGGGCTGGGACCGGGGAGCTGTCTTTT. This sequence encodes CASNLGAGTGELSF.

This clonotype is a singleton in its sample. A much more abundant neighbour one base away suggests this may be a read error. The chain uses TRBV7-2 and TRBJ2-2; 11 nucleotides agree with TRBD2. This CDR3 contains 15 residues. Per germline, CDR1 SGHTA and CDR2 FQGNSA. CDR3 in amino acids: CACSVLAGGPGELFF. Written as DNA, the CDR3 is TGTGCCTGCAGCGTTCTAGCGGGAGGTCCCGGGGAGCTGTTTTTT.

This clonotype was counted only a few times. This chain links TRBV29-1 with TRBJ2-2; no clear D gene. The V and J ends lost 4 bases and 4 bases respectively, with 10 bases between them. Germline CDR1 is SQVTM and CDR2 is ANQGSEA. The CDR3 covers 13 residues. In DNA, the CDR3 is TGCAGCGTTGCCTGGAGAATCACCGGGGAGCTGTTTTTT. It encodes CSVAWRITGELFF.